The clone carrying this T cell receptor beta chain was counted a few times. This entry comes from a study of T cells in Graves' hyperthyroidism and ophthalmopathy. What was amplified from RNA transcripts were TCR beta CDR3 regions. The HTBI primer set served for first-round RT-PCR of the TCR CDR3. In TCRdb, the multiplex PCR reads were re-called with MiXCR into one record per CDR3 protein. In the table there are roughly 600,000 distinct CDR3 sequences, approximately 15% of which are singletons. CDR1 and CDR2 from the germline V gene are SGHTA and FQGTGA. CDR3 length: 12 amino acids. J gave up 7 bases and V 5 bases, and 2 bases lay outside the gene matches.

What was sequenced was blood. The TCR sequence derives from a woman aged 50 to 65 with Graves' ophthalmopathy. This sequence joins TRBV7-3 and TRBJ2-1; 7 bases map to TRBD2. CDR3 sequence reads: CASSVSGNEQFF. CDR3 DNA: TGTGCCAGCAGCGTTAGCGGGAATGAGCAGTTCTTC.